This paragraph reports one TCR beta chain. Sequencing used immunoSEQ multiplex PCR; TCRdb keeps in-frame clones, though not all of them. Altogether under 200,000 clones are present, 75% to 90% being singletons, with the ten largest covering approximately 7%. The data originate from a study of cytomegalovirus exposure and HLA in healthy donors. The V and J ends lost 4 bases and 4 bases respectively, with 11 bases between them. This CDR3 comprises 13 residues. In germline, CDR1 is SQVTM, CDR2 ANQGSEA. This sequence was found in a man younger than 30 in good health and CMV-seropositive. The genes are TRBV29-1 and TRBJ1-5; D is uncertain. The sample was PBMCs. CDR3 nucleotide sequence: TGCAGCGTTGGCGGCGGTCCTAATCAGCCCCAGCATTTT. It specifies CSVGGGPNQPQHF.